This paragraph covers one T cell receptor (beta chain) sequence. This clone was detected once. Its antigen is currently not known. Base qualities are not provided; no much larger clone lies one nucleotide away. What this sample's time point label stands for: baseline before first vaccination. Samples from vaccinated people were obtained from the UK trials COV001 and COV002, which included a single-blind randomized controlled phase 2/3 trial of AZD1222 (ChAdOx1 nCoV-19) in healthy adults. For TCRbeta chain sequencing, PBMC samples were collected from trial participants at day 0 and at day 28 after the second dose. The record originates from a study of T cell responses to AZD1222 COVID-19 vaccine (dated by TCRdb to about 2021). The study in broad terms: AZD1222 recipients whose second dose came at about 4 weeks and those whose second dose came at about 12 weeks were combined into one group, since spike-specific TCR depth and breadth did not differ between the two schedules. TCR sequencing was performed for roughly 250 trial participants, of whom 200 to 220 were given two doses of AZD1222 and some 26 were given two doses of MenACWY control vaccine. Trial participants were enrolled by age into subgroups of 18-55, 56-69 and 70-plus years, and around 150, 28 and 57 TCR-sequenced participants, respectively, were included in these subgroups. Results the study describes overall, beyond this receptor: Reportedly, close to half of the unique spike-specific TCRs recognized epitopes lying outside the regions that are mutated in the B.1.351 and B.1.1.7 variants. Conclusions about previously exposed vaccinees are limited because only six or seven AZD1222 recipients were SARS-CoV-2 seropositive at baseline. After two AZD1222 doses, both the breadth and the depth of spike-specific TCRs were significantly higher than at day 0 and than in MenACWY recipients. Because no day 14 peak-response samples were available, repertoires were characterized only after the peak T cell response. Most participants were white British and females outnumbered males, and the authors suggested that clonal diversity may have been underestimated. The 56-69-year group was small, and its depth increase did not reach significance, likely because of low power. Vaccine-associated CD4 TCRs spanned the whole spike protein, with dominant responses in regions 160-218 and 743-854.

The CDR3 regions of human TCRbeta chains were analyzed by immunosequencing. The source study handled its data this way. TCRs in the repertoires were compared against a reference library of SARS-CoV-2-specific TCRs that had been generated with the MIRA antigen-specificity platform. Breadth was defined as the fraction of unique TCRs that were SARS-CoV-2-associated. Depth was defined as the fraction of total T cells that were SARS-CoV-2-associated. Using the MIRA data, each spike-specific TCR was assigned both to the spike region to which the TCR was reactive and to a CD4 or CD8 class. Log10-transformed breadth and depth values were compared by one-way ANOVA with Sidak's multiple comparisons tests. Entries here come from immuneACCESS through TCRdb and include only in-frame sequences with V and J called. Some clones fail to appear in such tables; in the studies checked, an unresolved V gene covers under half of the shortfall, and the cause of the remainder is unknown. That table furnishes V, J and clone size, whereas the DNA furnished D and trimming. The sample table records approximately 120,000 clones; roughly 91% of these occur just once. The ten largest clones capture around a quarter of the sample.

V has 5 bases trimmed and J has 5 bases trimmed; junction bases matching no gene number 2. As encoded in the germline V gene, CDR1 is SGHTA while CDR2 is FQGTGA. Inclusive of the bounding cysteine and phenylalanine, the CDR3 is 13 residues long. The sequence is cut down to CDR3 DNA, 39 bases in frame from base 1. This sequence was found in an adult in good health. The V gene is TRBV7-3 and the J gene is TRBJ2-2; the central 7 bases match TRBD2. The input for sequencing was peripheral blood, taken on day 0 of AZD1222 vaccination. The nucleotide sequence is given as TGTGCCAGCAGCATTAGCGGGACCGGGGAGCTGTTTTTT. Its protein is CASSISGTGELFF.